This TCR beta chain stems from a study of blood T cell repertoires in COVID-19. V was cut by 5 bases and J by 4 bases, with 19 bases left in between. The length of the CDR3 is 16 residues. Germline V gives CDR1 SNHLY, CDR2 FYNNEI. This clone occurred a few times. Data came from immunoSEQ multiplex PCR; TCRdb stores just in-frame clones and leaves some out. The sample has approximately 300,000 clones; around 86% are singletons. The sample comprised PBMCs or T cells enriched from blood (not recorded which). The sequence derives from a man aged 60-69 years who had recovered from COVID-19. This chain links TRBV2 with TRBJ2-3; TRBD2 might be the D (6 bases). The CDR3 DNA reads as TGTGCCAGCAGTTCCCCTGTGGGCGGGATAGCAGATACGCAGTATTTT. It is translated as CASSSPVGGIADTQYF. The full variable domain, completed using reference TRBV2 and TRBJ2-3, is EPEVTQTPSHQVTQMGQEVILRCVPISNHLYFYWYRQILGQKVEFLVSFYNNEISEKSEIFDDQFSVERPDGSNFTLKIRSTKLEDSAMYFCASSSPVGGIADTQYFGPGTRLTVL.